This TCR beta chain was obtained from a study of response to subunit inactivated influenza vaccine. Findings and limits, study-wide: It was the authors' suggestion that each seasonal influenza vaccination recruits few new T cells.

Each CDR3 protein gets one entry after TCRdb re-called the RT-PCR reads with MiXCR. The table includes about 650,000 distinct CDR3 sequences, approximately 14% detected once. Of note for this clonotype: Antigen: not known.

The CDR3 extends over 14 amino acids. Between the trimmed V and J ends, which lost 1 base and 2 bases, there was a span of 8 bases. From germline, CDR1 is SGHRS and CDR2 YFSETQ. Sequences were derived from PBMCs from blood, sampled approximately 12 days after vaccination. The chain carries TRBV5-1 and TRBJ2-3, with D unresolved. The receptor was isolated from a man aged 45 to 65 who received an inactivated influenza vaccine. CDR3 DNA sequence: TGCGCCAGCAGCTTGCGCACTGACACAGATACGCAGTATTTT. This translates into CASSLRTDTDTQYF.